The 19 T cell receptor beta chains given below trace back to one sample, sequenced in a study of technical replicates of blood from a few donors. Sequencing used immunoSEQ multiplex PCR; TCRdb keeps in-frame clones, though not all of them. The sample yields fewer than 45,000 clones, 90% to 97% seen once. The sample taken for sequencing was T cells isolated from PBMCs. These receptors were collected from a human donor in good health.

In its sample, this clone was seen once. The chain carries TRBV6-5 and TRBJ2-7, with 7 bases identical to TRBD1. The germline V gene has CDR1 MNHEY and CDR2 SVGAGI. The length of the CDR3 is 14 residues. V lost 5 bases and J lost 3; bases outside the gene matches: 7. The CDR3: CASSKGQTFYEQYF. The CDR3 nucleotides are TGTGCCAGCAGTAAGGGACAGACTTTCTACGAGCAGTACTTC.

The chain carries TRBV6-5 and TRBJ2-1; D possibly corresponds to TRBD2 (5 bases). This CDR3 has 14 amino acids. Germline CDR1 reads MNHEY; CDR2 reads SVGAGI. The V end lost 4 bases, the J end lost 5 bases, and 12 bases lay between the germline ends. The CDR3 DNA reads as TGTGCCAGCAGTTCCCCGTGGAGGCACAATGAGCAGTTCTTC. Its protein product is CASSSPWRHNEQFF.

The chain joins TRBV7-9 to TRBJ1-5; D ambiguous. The CDR3 runs to 15 residues. CDR1 is SEHNR and CDR2 is FQNEAQ in the germline V gene (reference sequence). V dropped 0 bases and J dropped 4 bases, with 10 bases sitting between them. CDR3 sequence: CASSLASEGNQPQHF. The CDR3 bases are TGTGCCAGCAGCTTAGCCTCGGAGGGAAATCAGCCCCAGCATTTT.

The gene calls are TRBV11-3 and TRBJ2-3; 9 bases agree with TRBD1. The trim removed 3 bases at V and 1 base at J, leaving 5 bases unmatched. The length of the CDR3 is 16 residues. CDR1 is SGHNT and CDR2 is YENEEA in the germline V gene. The CDR3 DNA reads as TGTGCCAGCAGCTTCCGGGACAGGGTGCGCACAGATACGCAGTATTTT. The encoded protein is CASSFRDRVRTDTQYF.

CDR3 in DNA: TGTGCCAGCAGGGCGGACAGGTTCGATGGCTACACCTTC. Its translation is CASRADRFDGYTF. The rearrangement links TRBV6-5 to TRBJ1-2, with TRBD1 matching 7 bases. CDR1 is MNHEY and CDR2 is SVGAGI in the germline V gene. The trim removed 6 bases at V and 6 bases at J, leaving 7 bases unmatched. The CDR3 loop spans 13 amino acids.

V is TRBV19 and J is TRBJ1-4; TRBD1 matches at 7 bases. The junction had 10 bases not matched to a gene; V was cut back by 7 bases and J by 8 bases. Looked up from germline, CDR1 is LNHDA and CDR2 is SQIVND (reference sequence). The CDR3 spans 14 residues. CDR3 DNA sequence: TGTGCCAGTAACCGACAGGGTAATTCGGAAAAACTGTTTTTT. It yields the protein CASNRQGNSEKLFF.

This clone was counted a single time. J is TRBJ1-4 and V is TRBV28; 7 bases fit TRBD1. The V gene end was trimmed by 5 bases and the J gene end by 4 bases; junction bases not matched to a gene: 13. CDR1 is MDHEN, CDR2 SYDVKM, per germline. This CDR3 has 17 residues. The CDR3 region is CASSPATRTGVNEKLFF. The CDR3 bases are TGTGCCAGCAGTCCAGCTACTCGGACAGGAGTTAATGAAAAACTGTTTTTT. Together with reference TRBV28 and TRBJ1-4, the CDR3 gives the full variable domain: DVKVTQSSRYLVKRTGEKVFLECVQDMDHENMFWYRQDPGLGLRLIYFSYDVKMKEKGDIPEGYSVSREKKERFSLILESASTNQTSMYLCASSPATRTGVNEKLFFGSGTQLSVL.

The chain uses TRBV4-1 and TRBJ2-7; possibly TRBD2 for D (6 bases). The CDR3 sequence is 15 residues long. Trimming shortened V by 1 base and J by 3 bases, and 13 bases separated the two germline ends. Looked up from germline, CDR1 is MGHRA and CDR2 is YSYEKL. CDR3 protein: CASSQGDGSIYEQYF. For the CDR3, the DNA is TGCGCCAGCAGCCAAGGGGACGGGAGTATCTACGAGCAGTACTTC.

CDR3 residues: CASKRDRTYGYTF. As DNA, the CDR3 is TGTGCCAGCAAACGGGACAGAACCTATGGCTACACCTTC. The chain is built from TRBV6-5 and TRBJ1-2; 7 bases line up with TRBD1. CDR1 and CDR2 (germline): MNHEY, SVGAGI. Trimming took 7 bases from V and 4 from J; bases not matched to a gene: 6. CDR3 length: 13 amino acids.

The chain uses TRBV28 and TRBJ2-7; 7 bases are a match to TRBD1. This CDR3 comprises 13 residues. Unmatched junction bases numbered 4, after V lost 6 bases and J lost 2 bases. Germline CDR1 is MDHEN and CDR2 is SYDVKM. The chain's CDR3 is CASSRDSAYEQYF. The CDR3 DNA reads TGTGCCAGCAGCCGGGACAGCGCCTACGAGCAGTACTTC.

The chain couples TRBV5-6 to TRBJ1-5, with D maybe TRBD1 (5 bases). The CDR3 contains 16 residues. Trimming removed 4 bases at V and 6 bases at J, with 20 bases between. Looked up from germline, CDR1 is SGHDT and CDR2 is YYEEEE. CDR3 amino acids: CASSVTTDVVGQPQHF. The DNA for the CDR3 is TGTGCCAGCAGCGTAACGACAGATGTAGTAGGTCAGCCCCAGCATTTT.

This chain connects TRBV27 to TRBJ1-5, with a possible D match to TRBD1 (5 bases). The germline V gene has CDR1 MNHEY and CDR2 SMNVEV (reference sequence). V lost 3 bases, J lost 1 base, and 13 bases lay in between. CDR3 size: 16 residues. CDR3 DNA: TGTGCCAGCAGTTTCTCCGGGGGTTGGAGCAATCAGCCCCAGCATTTT. This translates into CASSFSGGWSNQPQHF.

The chain links TRBV9 to TRBJ1-2; D is uncertain. Trimming stripped 4 bases from V and 4 bases from J, with 11 bases between. The CDR3 covers 13 residues. Germline V gene lookup returns CDR1 SGDLS and CDR2 YYNGEE. This CDR3 is CASSPEHSYGYTF. The CDR3 DNA follows: TGTGCCAGCAGCCCCGAGCACAGCTATGGCTACACCTTC.

The chain uses TRBV11-3 and TRBJ2-3, with a tentative D call TRBD2 (6 bases). The CDR3 extends over 13 amino acids. Deletions cut 1 base from V and 4 bases from J, with 6 bases between. In germline, CDR1 is SGHNT, CDR2 YENEEA. The CDR3 DNA reads TGTGCCAGCAGCTTAGGCGGGGCAGATACGCAGTATTTT. It is translated as CASSLGGADTQYF.

This chain joins TRBV18 and TRBJ2-3, with TRBD2 identical over 8 bases. J lost 2 bases, V lost 5 bases, and 6 bases had no gene match. The CDR3 contains 15 residues. CDR1 and CDR2 from the germline V gene are KGHSH and LQKENI. In nucleotides, the CDR3 is TGTGCCAGCTCAGAAGTAGCGGGGCACACAGATACGCAGTATTTT. This translates into CASSEVAGHTDTQYF.

The CDR3 spells CAWSVGSGSTDTQYF. The CDR3 nucleotides are TGTGCCTGGAGTGTAGGTAGCGGGAGCACAGATACGCAGTATTTT. V is TRBV30 and J is TRBJ2-3; 7 bases align to TRBD2. Germline values: CDR1 GTSNPN, CDR2 SVGIG (reference sequence). Germline trimming cut 0 bases from V and 0 bases from J; bases unmatched to any gene: 3. The CDR3 spans 15 residues.

The gene calls are TRBV11-2 and TRBJ2-3; D possibly corresponds to TRBD1 (5 bases). The CDR3 consists of 14 residues. CDR1 is SGHAT, CDR2 FQNNGV, per germline. Trimming took off 5 bases at V and 6 bases at J, with 15 bases between the two ends. Here the CDR3 DNA reads TGTGCCAGCAGCCTGGGGCGGTATTTGGATACGCAGTATTTT. As protein: CASSLGRYLDTQYF.

A few counts support this clone. This chain uses TRBV4-1 with TRBJ2-1, with a tentative D call TRBD2 (6 bases). V gave up 4 bases and J gave up 5 bases, with 12 bases separating them. Germline V lookup: CDR1 MGHRA, CDR2 YSYEKL. The CDR3 is 14 amino acids. The CDR3 nucleotides read TGCGCCAGCAGCCCCCTGACTAGTAACAATGAGCAGTTCTTC. Translation: CASSPLTSNNEQFF.

The chain carries TRBV30 and TRBJ2-3; D may be TRBD2 (5 bases). The V gene's germline CDR1 is GTSNPN and CDR2 SVGIG (reference sequence). The CDR3 sequence is 17 residues long. V lost 4 bases to trimming and J lost 0 bases, with 20 bases between them. DNA for the CDR3: TGTGCCTGGATAAGATTTACGGCGGGCGAAAGCACAGATACGCAGTATTTT. Translation: CAWIRFTAGESTDTQYF.